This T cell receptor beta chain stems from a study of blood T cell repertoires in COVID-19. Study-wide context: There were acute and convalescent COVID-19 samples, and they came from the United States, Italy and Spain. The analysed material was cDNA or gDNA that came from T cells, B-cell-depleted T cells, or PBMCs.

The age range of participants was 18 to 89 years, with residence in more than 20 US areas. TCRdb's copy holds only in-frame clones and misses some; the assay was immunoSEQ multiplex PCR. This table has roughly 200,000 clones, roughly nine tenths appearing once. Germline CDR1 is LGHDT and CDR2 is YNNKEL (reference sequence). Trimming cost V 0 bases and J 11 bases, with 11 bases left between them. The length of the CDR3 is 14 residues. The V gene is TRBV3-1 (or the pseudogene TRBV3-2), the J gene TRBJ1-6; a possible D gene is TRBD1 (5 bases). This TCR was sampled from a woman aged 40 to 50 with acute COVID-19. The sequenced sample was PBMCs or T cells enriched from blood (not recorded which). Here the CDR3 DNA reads TGTGCCAGCAGCCAAGACGGGGGAACGGCACCCCTCCACTTT. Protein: CASSQDGGTAPLHF.